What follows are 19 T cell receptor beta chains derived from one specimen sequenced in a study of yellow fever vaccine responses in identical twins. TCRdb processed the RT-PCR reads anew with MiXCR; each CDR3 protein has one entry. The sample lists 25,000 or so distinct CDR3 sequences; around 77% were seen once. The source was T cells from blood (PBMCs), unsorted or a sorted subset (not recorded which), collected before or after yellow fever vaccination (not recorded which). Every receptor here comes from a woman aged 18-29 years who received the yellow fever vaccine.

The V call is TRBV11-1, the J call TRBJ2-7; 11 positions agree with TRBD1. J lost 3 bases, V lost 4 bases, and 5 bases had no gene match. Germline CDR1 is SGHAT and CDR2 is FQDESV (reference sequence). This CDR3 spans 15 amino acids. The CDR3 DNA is TGTGCCAGCAGCTGGACGGGACAGGGGGACTACGAGCAGTACGTC. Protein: CASSWTGQGDYEQYV.

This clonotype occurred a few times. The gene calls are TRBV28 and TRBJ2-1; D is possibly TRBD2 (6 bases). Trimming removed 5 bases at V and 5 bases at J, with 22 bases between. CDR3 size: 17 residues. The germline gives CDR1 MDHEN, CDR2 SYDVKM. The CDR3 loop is CASSPLGYLGGDNEQFF. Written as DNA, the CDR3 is TGTGCCAGCAGTCCGCTTGGATATCTGGGCGGGGACAATGAGCAGTTCTTC.

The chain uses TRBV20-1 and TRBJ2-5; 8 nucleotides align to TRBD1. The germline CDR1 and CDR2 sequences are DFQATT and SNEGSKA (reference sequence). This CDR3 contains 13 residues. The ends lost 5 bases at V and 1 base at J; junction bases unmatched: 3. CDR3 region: CSAPGGRQETQYF. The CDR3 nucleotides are TGCAGTGCTCCAGGGGGCCGCCAAGAGACCCAGTACTTC.

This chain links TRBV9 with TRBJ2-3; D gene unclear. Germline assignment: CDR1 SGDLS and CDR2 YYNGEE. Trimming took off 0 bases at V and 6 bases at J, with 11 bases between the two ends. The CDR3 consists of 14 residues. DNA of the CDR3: TGTGCCAGCAGCGTAGGGGATTTTTCGGATACGCAGTATTTT. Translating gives CASSVGDFSDTQYF.

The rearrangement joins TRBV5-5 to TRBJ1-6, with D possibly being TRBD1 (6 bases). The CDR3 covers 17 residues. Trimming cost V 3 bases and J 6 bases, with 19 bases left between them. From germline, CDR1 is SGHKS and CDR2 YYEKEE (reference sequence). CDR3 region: CASSSTGRAGVNSPLHF. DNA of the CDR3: TGTGCCAGCAGCTCCACAGGGAGGGCAGGGGTTAATTCACCCCTCCACTTT.

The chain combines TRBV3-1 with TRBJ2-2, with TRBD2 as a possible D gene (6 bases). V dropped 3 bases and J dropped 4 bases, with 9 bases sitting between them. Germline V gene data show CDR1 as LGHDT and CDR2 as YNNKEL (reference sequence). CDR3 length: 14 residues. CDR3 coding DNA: TGTGCCAGCAGCCATAATAGCGGCACCGGGGAGCTGTTTTTT. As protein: CASSHNSGTGELFF. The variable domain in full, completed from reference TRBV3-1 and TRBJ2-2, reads DTAVSQTPKYLVTQMGNDKSIKCEQNLGHDTMYWYKQDSKKFLKIMFSYNNKELIINETVPNRFSPKSPDKAHLNLHINSLELGDSAVYFCASSHNSGTGELFFGEGSRLTVL.

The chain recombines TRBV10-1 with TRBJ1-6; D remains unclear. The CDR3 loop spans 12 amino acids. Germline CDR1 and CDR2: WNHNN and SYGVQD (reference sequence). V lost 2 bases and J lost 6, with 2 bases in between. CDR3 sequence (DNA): TGCGCCAGCAGTGAGGCTAATTCACCCCTCCACTTT. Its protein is CASSEANSPLHF.

CDR3 sequence: CASSFSLADYNEQFF. The CDR3 DNA is TGTGCCAGCAGCTTTAGTCTAGCGGACTACAATGAGCAGTTCTTC. The V call is TRBV7-2, the J call TRBJ2-1; the match to TRBD2 covers 7 bases. Per the germline V gene, CDR1 is SGHTA and CDR2 is FQGNSA. J was trimmed by 3 bases and V by 3 bases; bases with no gene match: 5. This CDR3 has 15 amino acids. Drawing the rest from reference TRBV7-2 and TRBJ2-1, the complete variable domain is GAGVSQSPSNKVTEKGKDVELRCDPISGHTALYWYRQSLGQGLEFLIYFQGNSAPDKSGLPSDRFSAERTGGSVSTLTIQRTQQEDSAVYLCASSFSLADYNEQFFGPGTRLTVL.

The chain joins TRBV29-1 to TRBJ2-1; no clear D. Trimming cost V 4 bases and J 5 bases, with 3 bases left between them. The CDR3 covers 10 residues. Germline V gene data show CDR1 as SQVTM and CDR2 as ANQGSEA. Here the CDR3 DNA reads TGCAGCGTTGCGAACAATGAGCAGTTCTTC. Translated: CSVANNEQFF.

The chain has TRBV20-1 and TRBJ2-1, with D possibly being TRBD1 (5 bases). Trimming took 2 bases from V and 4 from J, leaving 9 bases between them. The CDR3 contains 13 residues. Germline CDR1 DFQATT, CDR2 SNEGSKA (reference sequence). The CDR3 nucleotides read TGCAGTGCTAGACGACAGAATTACAATGAGCAGTTCTTC. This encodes CSARRQNYNEQFF.

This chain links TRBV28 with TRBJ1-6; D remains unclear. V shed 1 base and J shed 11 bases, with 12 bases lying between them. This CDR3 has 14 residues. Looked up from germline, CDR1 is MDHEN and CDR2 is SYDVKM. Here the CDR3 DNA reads TGTGCCAGCAGTTTATTAGGGATTCCGCCACCCCTCCACTTT. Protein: CASSLLGIPPPLHF.

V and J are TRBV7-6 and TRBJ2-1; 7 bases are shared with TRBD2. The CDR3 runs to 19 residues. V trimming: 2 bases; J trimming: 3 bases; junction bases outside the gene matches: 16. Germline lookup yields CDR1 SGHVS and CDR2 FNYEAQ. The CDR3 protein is CASSLRPVGGSGNYNEQFF. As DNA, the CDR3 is TGTGCCAGCAGCTTAAGGCCCGTAGGTGGGAGCGGGAACTACAATGAGCAGTTCTTC.

DNA of the CDR3: TGTGCCAGCAGCCACACAAGCGGGAGGGCCAATGAGCAGTTCTTC. This sequence encodes CASSHTSGRANEQFF. The chain combines TRBV7-9 with TRBJ2-1; 10 bases agree with TRBD2. Trimming at V came to 5 bases and at J to 6 bases, leaving 7 bases not matched to a gene. CDR3 length: 15 residues. Germline loops: CDR1 SEHNR, CDR2 FQNEAQ (reference sequence).

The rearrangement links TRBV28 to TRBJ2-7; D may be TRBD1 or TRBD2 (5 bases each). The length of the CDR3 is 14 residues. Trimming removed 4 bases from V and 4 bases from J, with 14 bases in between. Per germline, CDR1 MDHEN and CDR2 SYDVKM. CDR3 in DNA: TGTGCCAGCAGTTCTCCCCGAGGGGTGTACGAGCAGTACGTC. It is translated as CASSSPRGVYEQYV.

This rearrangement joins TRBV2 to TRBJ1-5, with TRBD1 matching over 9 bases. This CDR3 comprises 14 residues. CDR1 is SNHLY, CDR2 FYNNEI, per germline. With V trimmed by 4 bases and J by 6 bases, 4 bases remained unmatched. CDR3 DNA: TGTGCCAGCAGTGGACAGGGGGGGACTCAGCCCCAGCATTTT. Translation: CASSGQGGTQPQHF. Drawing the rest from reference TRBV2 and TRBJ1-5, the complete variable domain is EPEVTQTPSHQVTQMGQEVILRCVPISNHLYFYWYRQILGQKVEFLVSFYNNEISEKSEIFDDQFSVERPDGSNFTLKIRSTKLEDSAMYFCASSGQGGTQPQHFGDGTRLSIL.

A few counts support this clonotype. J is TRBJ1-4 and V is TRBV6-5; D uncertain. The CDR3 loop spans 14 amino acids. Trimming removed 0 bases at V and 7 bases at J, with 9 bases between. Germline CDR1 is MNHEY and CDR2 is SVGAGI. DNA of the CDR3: TGTGCCAGCAGTTACTCAGCCCGGGGTGAAAAACTGTTTTTT. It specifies CASSYSARGEKLFF.

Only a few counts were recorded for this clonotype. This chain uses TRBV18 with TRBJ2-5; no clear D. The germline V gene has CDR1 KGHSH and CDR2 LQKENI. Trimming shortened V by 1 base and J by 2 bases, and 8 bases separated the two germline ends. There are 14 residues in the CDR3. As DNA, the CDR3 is TGTGCCAGCTCACCACGCTACGTACAAGAGACCCAGTACTTC. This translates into CASSPRYVQETQYF.

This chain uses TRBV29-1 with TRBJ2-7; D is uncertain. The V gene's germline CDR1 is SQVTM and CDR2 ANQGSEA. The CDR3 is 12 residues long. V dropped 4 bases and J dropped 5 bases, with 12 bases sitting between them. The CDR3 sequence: CSVVVDSNEQYF. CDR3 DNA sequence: TGCAGCGTTGTTGTGGATTCCAACGAGCAGTACTTC.

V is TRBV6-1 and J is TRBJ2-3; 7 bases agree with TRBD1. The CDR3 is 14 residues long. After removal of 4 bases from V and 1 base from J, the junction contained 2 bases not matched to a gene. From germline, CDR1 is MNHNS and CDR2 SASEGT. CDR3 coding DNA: TGTGCCAGCAGTGCTGGACAGGGCACAGATACGCAGTATTTT. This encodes CASSAGQGTDTQYF.